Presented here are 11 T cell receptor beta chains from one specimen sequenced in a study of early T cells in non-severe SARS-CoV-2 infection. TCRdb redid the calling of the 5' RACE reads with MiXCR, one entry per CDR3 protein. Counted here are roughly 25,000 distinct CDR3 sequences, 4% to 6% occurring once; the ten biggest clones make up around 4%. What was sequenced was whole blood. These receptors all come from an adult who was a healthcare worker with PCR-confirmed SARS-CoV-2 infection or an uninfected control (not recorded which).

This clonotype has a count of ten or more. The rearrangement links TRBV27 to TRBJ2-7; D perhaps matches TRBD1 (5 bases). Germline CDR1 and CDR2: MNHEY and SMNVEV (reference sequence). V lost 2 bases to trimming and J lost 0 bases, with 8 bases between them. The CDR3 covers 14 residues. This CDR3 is CASSLRGHSYEQYF. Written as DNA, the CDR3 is TGTGCCAGCAGTTTACGTGGACACTCCTACGAGCAGTACTTC.

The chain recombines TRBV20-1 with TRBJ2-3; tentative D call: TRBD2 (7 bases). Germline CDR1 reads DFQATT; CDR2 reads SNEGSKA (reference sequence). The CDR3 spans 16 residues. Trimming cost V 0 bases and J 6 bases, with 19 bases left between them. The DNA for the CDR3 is TGCAGTGCTAGAGATTTTCGGGGGGCAGAGTCTGATACGCAGTATTTT. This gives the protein CSARDFRGAESDTQYF.

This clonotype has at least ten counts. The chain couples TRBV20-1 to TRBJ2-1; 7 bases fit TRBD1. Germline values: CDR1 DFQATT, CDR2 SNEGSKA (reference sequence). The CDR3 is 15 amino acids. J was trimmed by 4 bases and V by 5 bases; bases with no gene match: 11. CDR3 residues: CSAHNPGTVYNEQFF. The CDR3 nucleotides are TGCAGTGCTCACAACCCCGGGACAGTTTACAATGAGCAGTTCTTC.

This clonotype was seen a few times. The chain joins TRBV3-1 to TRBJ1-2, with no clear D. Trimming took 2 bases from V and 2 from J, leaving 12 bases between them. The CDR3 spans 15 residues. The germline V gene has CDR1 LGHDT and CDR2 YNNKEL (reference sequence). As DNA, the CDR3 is TGTGCCAGCAGCCAACAGATCGTACAGAACTATGGCTACACCTTC. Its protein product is CASSQQIVQNYGYTF.

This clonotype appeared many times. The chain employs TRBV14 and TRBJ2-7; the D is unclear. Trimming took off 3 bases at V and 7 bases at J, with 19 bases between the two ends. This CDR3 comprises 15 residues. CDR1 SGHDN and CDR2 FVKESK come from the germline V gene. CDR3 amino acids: CASSHARSLMGEQYF. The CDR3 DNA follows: TGTGCCAGCAGCCATGCCCGGAGTTTAATGGGGGAGCAGTACTTC.

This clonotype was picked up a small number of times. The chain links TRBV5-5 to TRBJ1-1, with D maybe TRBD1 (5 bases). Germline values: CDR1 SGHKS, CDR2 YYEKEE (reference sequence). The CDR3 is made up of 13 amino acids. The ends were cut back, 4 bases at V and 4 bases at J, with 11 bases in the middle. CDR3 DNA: TGTGCCAGCAGCCGGGACCCTCTCACTGAAGCTTTCTTT. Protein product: CASSRDPLTEAFF.

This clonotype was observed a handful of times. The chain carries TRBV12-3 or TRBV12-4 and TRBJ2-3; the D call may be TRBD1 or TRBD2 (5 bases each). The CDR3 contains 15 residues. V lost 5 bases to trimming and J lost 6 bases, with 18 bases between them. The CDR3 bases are TGTGCCAGCAGTCCCTCGAGGGGCAAGGTGGATACGCAGTATTTT. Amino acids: CASSPSRGKVDTQYF.

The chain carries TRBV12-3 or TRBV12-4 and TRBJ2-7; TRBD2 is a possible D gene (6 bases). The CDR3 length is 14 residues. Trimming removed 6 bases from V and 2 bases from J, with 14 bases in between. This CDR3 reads CASRLTGGAYEQYF. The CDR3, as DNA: TGTGCCAGCAGGCTTACCGGGGGAGCCTACGAGCAGTACTTC.

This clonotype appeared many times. CDR3: CASSLGQPPRNEQFF. The CDR3 bases are TGTGCCAGCAGCTTAGGACAGCCCCCTCGCAATGAGCAGTTCTTC. The chain joins TRBV11-2 to TRBJ2-1; perhaps TRBD1 as D (5 bases). Germline CDR1 reads SGHAT; CDR2 reads FQNNGV. V was pared by 1 base and J by 6 bases, with 13 bases between. The CDR3 consists of 15 residues.

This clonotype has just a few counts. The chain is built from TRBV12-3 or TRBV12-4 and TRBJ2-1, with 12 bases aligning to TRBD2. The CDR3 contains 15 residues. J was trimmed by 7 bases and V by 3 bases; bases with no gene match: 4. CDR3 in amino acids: CASSFRTSGVNEQFF. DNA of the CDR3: TGTGCCAGCAGTTTTAGGACTAGCGGGGTGAATGAGCAGTTCTTC.

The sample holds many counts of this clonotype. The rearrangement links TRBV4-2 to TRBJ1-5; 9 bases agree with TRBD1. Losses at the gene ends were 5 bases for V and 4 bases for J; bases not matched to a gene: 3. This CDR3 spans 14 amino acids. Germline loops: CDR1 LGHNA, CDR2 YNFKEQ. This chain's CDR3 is CASSRGQGNQPQHF. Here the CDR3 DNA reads TGTGCCAGCAGCAGAGGACAGGGGAATCAGCCCCAGCATTTT.